Listed here are 7 T cell receptor beta chains from one sample, sequenced in a study of T-cell memory formation after mild COVID-19. TCRdb independently ran MiXCR on the 5' RACE reads; one entry per CDR3 protein. The sample lists hundreds of thousands of distinct CDR3 sequences, about a sixth occurring once. Sequencing used PBMCs or a T cell subset sorted from them (not recorded which). Every receptor here comes from an adult woman who had mild COVID-19 (a few samples of this study predate the infection). Cell type and time point are not known.

The chain links TRBV10-3 to TRBJ2-4; 7 bases match TRBD1. The CDR3 has 14 residues. V shed 11 bases and J 12 bases; nucleotides not matched to a gene: 19. Germline V gene data show CDR1 as ENHRY and CDR2 as SYGVKD. CDR3 protein: CAASAGRQGDTQYF. CDR3 DNA: TGTGCCGCTTCGGCTGGTAGACAGGGAGACACTCAGTACTTC.

V is TRBV19 and J is TRBJ2-2, with D hard to call. The CDR3 extends over 15 amino acids. Per the germline V gene, CDR1 is LNHDA and CDR2 is SQIVND (reference sequence). The V end lost 3 bases, the J end lost 2 bases, and 10 bases lay between the germline ends. The CDR3 DNA is TGTGCCAGTAGTATTCAGGCAACCAACACCGGGGAGCTGTTTTTT. This gives the protein CASSIQATNTGELFF.

This clonotype was detected ten times or more. The gene calls are TRBV10-3 and TRBJ2-7; TRBD1 aligns across 7 bases. Per germline, CDR1 ENHRY and CDR2 SYGVKD. Trimming removed 5 bases from V and 2 bases from J; junction bases left unmatched: 12. This CDR3 contains 16 residues. The CDR3 sequence is CAISPSNRDSAYEQYF. The CDR3 DNA sequence: TGTGCCATCAGTCCTTCCAACCGGGACAGTGCCTACGAGCAGTACTTC.

This clonotype was seen more than once but under ten times. This rearrangement joins TRBV9 to TRBJ2-7; tentative D call: TRBD1 (6 bases). CDR3 length equals 14 residues. The germline CDR1 and CDR2 sequences are SGDLS and YYNGEE. V gave up 5 bases and J gave up 1 base, with 13 bases separating them. CDR3 sequence reads: CASSPRRGSYEQYF. In nucleotides, the CDR3 is TGTGCCAGCAGTCCCCGCAGGGGTTCCTACGAGCAGTACTTC.

This clonotype was observed a few times. The chain employs TRBV9 and TRBJ1-5; D is undetermined. The CDR3 spans 14 residues. Germline V gives CDR1 SGDLS, CDR2 YYNGEE. Trimming stripped 2 bases from V and 0 bases from J, with 6 bases between. In nucleotides, the CDR3 is TGTGCCAGCAGCGTTTCGAATAGCAATCAGCCCCAGCATTTT. This sequence encodes CASSVSNSNQPQHF.

The gene calls are TRBV6-2 or TRBV6-3 and TRBJ1-1; 9 bases line up with TRBD1. Germline V lookup: CDR1 MNHEY, CDR2 SVGEGT. Losses at the gene ends were 2 bases for V and 0 bases for J; bases not matched to a gene: 10. This CDR3 has 18 amino acids. CDR3 sequence: CASSYTMTGTGMNTEAFF. For the CDR3, the DNA is TGTGCCAGCAGTTACACCATGACAGGGACAGGGATGAACACTGAAGCTTTCTTT.

This clonotype appeared a few times. V usage is TRBV12-3 or TRBV12-4 and J usage is TRBJ2-1, with 9 bases matching TRBD1. The CDR3 consists of 19 residues. With 0 bases clipped from V and 7 bases from J, the junction kept 16 bases outside the gene matches. CDR3 sequence: CASSLAARGLRTGANEQFF. As DNA, the CDR3 is TGTGCCAGCAGTTTAGCGGCCAGGGGGTTGAGGACAGGGGCAAATGAGCAGTTCTTC.